A selection of T cell receptor beta chains follows, all from one sample in a study of blood T cell repertoires in COVID-19. Repertoires were generated with immunoSEQ multiplex PCR, while TCRdb's copy carries only in-frame clones and drops some. This table holds under 300,000 clones, about 87% found once. Sequenced input: peripheral blood. The receptors stem from a woman between 70 and 85 years old with active or convalescent COVID-19. Both conserved end residues are part of each CDR3. D genes are given only for firm matches. Not all rows give a size; the values are once, few, many and, for expanded clones, a class.

J gene | V gene | D gene | clone size | CDR3 DNA | CDR3 protein
TRBJ1-1 | TRBV6-8 | NA | NA | TGTGCCAGCAGTCAACCGGGGGAGCGTACGAGAATGAACACTGAAGCTTTCTTT | CASSQPGERTRMNTEAFF
TRBJ1-5 | TRBV7-2 | NA | NA | TGTGCCAGCAGCCCCGAGGCAGATCAGCCCCAGCATTTT | CASSPEADQPQHF
TRBJ2-6 | TRBV7-9 | NA | NA | TGTGCCAGCAGCTCTCAGTTATACAGCTCTGGGGCCAACGTCCTGACTTTC | CASSSQLYSSGANVLTF
TRBJ2-5 | TRBV11-2 | NA | few | TGTGCCAGCAGCTTAGTGAGGGAGACCCAGTACTTC | CASSLVRETQYF
TRBJ1-3 | TRBV6-5 | NA | NA | TGTGCCAGCAGTTATTACAGGGTTGGCTCTGGAAACACCATATATTTT | CASSYYRVGSGNTIYF
TRBJ2-5 | TRBV10-3 | NA | NA | TGTGCCATCAGTGCCCTGGGGGGCCAAGAGACCCAGTACTTC | CAISALGGQETQYF
TRBJ1-1 | TRBV27 | TRBD1 | NA | TGTGCCAGCAGTATCTCCGGGACAGGGGGCTTGGCCACTGAAGCTTTCTTT | CASSISGTGGLATEAFF
TRBJ1-2 | TRBV6-1 | TRBD1 | NA | TGTGCCAGCAGTGGGGGGATGGCCGGACAGGGGGCGAACTATGGCTACACCTTC | CASSGGMAGQGANYGYTF
TRBJ1-6 | TRBV3-1/TRBV3-2 | TRBD1 | NA | TGTGCCAGCAGCCAAGGGACAGGGTTCTTCTTCCACTTT | CASSQGTGFFFHF
TRBJ1-2 | TRBV15 | NA | NA | TGTGCCACCAGCAGTGGAAGCGGCTTAGCTAACTATGGCTACACCTTC | CATSSGSGLANYGYTF
TRBJ2-7 | TRBV29-1 | NA | NA | TGCAGCGTCACCCCTCGACAGAGCTACGAGCAGTACTTC | CSVTPRQSYEQYF
TRBJ2-1 | TRBV2 | NA | NA | TGTGCCAGCAGTGAGGGAGAATCCTACTTCAATGAGCAGTTCTTC | CASSEGESYFNEQFF
TRBJ2-1 | TRBV14 | TRBD2 | NA | TGTGCCAGCAGCCGACTAGCGGGGGACAATGAGCAGTTCTTC | CASSRLAGDNEQFF
TRBJ1-2 | TRBV7-9 | TRBD1 | NA | TGTGCCAGCAGCCAAACAGGGGTGGGGAGGAGAAGCTATGGCTACACCTTC | CASSQTGVGRRSYGYTF
TRBJ1-5 | TRBV19 | NA | few | TGTGCCAGTACAGAGGCAGATAGCAATCAGCCCCAGCATTTT | CASTEADSNQPQHF
TRBJ2-2 | TRBV24-1 | NA | NA | TGTGCCACCAGTGATTTGCAGGGTTCCACCGGGGAGCTGTTTTTT | CATSDLQGSTGELFF
TRBJ1-6 | TRBV9 | NA | NA | TGTGCCAGCAGCGTCAATACAGGAAATTCACCCCTCCACTTT | CASSVNTGNSPLHF
TRBJ1-2 | TRBV27 | TRBD1 | NA | TGTGCCAGTAGGACAGGCCTCAACTTTGGCTACACCTTC | CASRTGLNFGYTF
TRBJ1-1 | TRBV10-1 | NA | NA | TGCGCCAGCAGGCCAGGACTTAACACTGAAGCTTTCTTT | CASRPGLNTEAFF
TRBJ1-5 | TRBV27 | NA | NA | TGTGCCAGCAGTATCGTTTCGGACATAAATCAGCCCCAGCATTTT | CASSIVSDINQPQHF
TRBJ2-2 | TRBV24-1 | TRBD2 | NA | TGTGCCACCAGTGATCCGGGACTAGCGGGGGCACCCACCGGGGAGCTGTTTTTT | CATSDPGLAGAPTGELFF
TRBJ1-1 | TRBV6-4 | NA | few | TGTGCCAGCAGTCTAGCTATGAACACTGAAGCTTTCTTT | CASSLAMNTEAFF
TRBJ1-2 | TRBV13 | TRBD1 | NA | TGTGCCAGCAGCCAGAAGGGACAGGCTAACTATGGCTACACCTTC | CASSQKGQANYGYTF
TRBJ1-2 | TRBV5-5 | NA | NA | TGTGCCAGCAGCTTGAGTCCGGGTACCTATGGCTACACCTTC | CASSLSPGTYGYTF
TRBJ2-6 | TRBV21-1 | NA | NA | TGTGCCAGCAGCAAAGCGGCGGAACACCGTTACTCTGGGGCCAACGTCCTGACTTTC | CASSKAAEHRYSGANVLTF
TRBJ1-2 | TRBV2 | NA | NA | TGTGCCAGCAGTCGGGGAGGGGCTAACTATGGCTACACCTTC | CASSRGGANYGYTF
TRBJ1-1 | TRBV7-9 | NA | NA | TGTGCCAGCAGCTTACAAGGCTGGGGGGGAACTGAAGCTTTCTTT | CASSLQGWGGTEAFF
TRBJ2-5 | TRBV5-4 | NA | NA | TGTGCCAGCAGCTTTAGGATACGAGGAGAGACCCAGTACTTC | CASSFRIRGETQYF
TRBJ1-2 | TRBV24-1 | NA | NA | TGTGCCACCAGTGATTCACAGGGTTCGGAGGGCTACACCTTC | CATSDSQGSEGYTF
TRBJ2-5 | TRBV6-2/TRBV6-3 | TRBD2 | NA | TGTGCCAGCAGTGGCTCCTCGGGGGGGTCCCCCGAGACCCAGTACTTC | CASSGSSGGSPETQYF
TRBJ1-1 | TRBV6-5 | NA | once | TGTGCCAGCAGTACTTTCGAGAACACTGAAGCTTTCTTT | CASSTFENTEAFF
TRBJ1-1 | TRBV7-9 | NA | NA | TGTGCCAGCAGCTTAGGGCAGATCACTGAAGCTTTCTTT | CASSLGQITEAFF
TRBJ2-5 | TRBV18 | NA | NA | TGTGCCAGCTCACCTCAGGCGGGGGCGCGGGAGACCCAGTACTTC | CASSPQAGARETQYF
TRBJ1-2 | TRBV6-6 | NA | few | TGTGCCAGCAGTTCCCCCCGGGATGAAGATGGCTACACCTTC | CASSSPRDEDGYTF
TRBJ1-4 | TRBV18 | TRBD1 | NA | TGTGCCAGCTCACATCTACCCGGGACAGGGATTAATGAAAAACTGTTTTTT | CASSHLPGTGINEKLFF
TRBJ1-5 | TRBV15 | TRBD1 | NA | TGTGCCACCAGAAACAGGGGTGGTCAGCCCCAGCATTTT | CATRNRGGQPQHF
TRBJ2-3 | TRBV7-2 | NA | NA | TGTGCCAGCAGCTTAGGTTACGGGACAGATACGCAGTATTTT | CASSLGYGTDTQYF
TRBJ2-7 | TRBV6-2/TRBV6-3 | NA | NA | TGTGCCAGCAGTTACTCGATCCAGGGGATTGACGAGCAGTACTTC | CASSYSIQGIDEQYF
TRBJ2-7 | TRBV4-2 | NA | NA | TGTGCCAGCAGCCATAGCGGTTCCTACGAGCAGTACTTC | CASSHSGSYEQYF
TRBJ1-6 | TRBV5-4 | NA | NA | TGTGCCAGCAGCCCAGGGTTGGGGAATTCACCCCTCCACTTT | CASSPGLGNSPLHF
TRBJ2-7 | TRBV18 | NA | NA | TGTGCCAGCTCACCACCTTCAGCGGGTTACGAGCAGTACTTC | CASSPPSAGYEQYF
TRBJ1-5 | TRBV6-1 | NA | NA | TGTGCCAGCAGTGAAGTGGGAGGCAATCAGCCCCAGCATTTT | CASSEVGGNQPQHF
TRBJ2-3 | TRBV5-1 | TRBD2 | NA | TGCGCCAGCAGCTTGGTAGCGGGGGTCACAGATACGCAGTATTTT | CASSLVAGVTDTQYF
TRBJ1-3 | TRBV27 | NA | few | TGTGCCAGCAGACGCCTCGGCGGGGCGCGTGGAAACACCATATATTTT | CASRRLGGARGNTIYF
TRBJ2-5 | TRBV24-1 | NA | NA | TGTGCCGCCAGTCGGAGCCCACGGGAGACCCAGTACTTC | CAASRSPRETQYF
TRBJ2-7 | TRBV2 | TRBD2 | NA | TGTGCCAGCAGTGGGGGGGGTATCTCCGCCTACGAGCAGTACTTC | CASSGGGISAYEQYF
TRBJ1-1 | TRBV19 | NA | NA | TGTGCCAGTAGCCCCCCCTACCGGACTGAAGCTTTCTTT | CASSPPYRTEAFF
TRBJ2-3 | TRBV10-1 | TRBD1 | once | TGCGCCAGCGGGCCGGGACAGGGTACAGATACGCAGTATTTT | CASGPGQGTDTQYF
TRBJ1-2 | TRBV6-5 | NA | NA | TGTGCCAGCAGTTCCGTCGACGGAGGATATGGCTACACCTTC | CASSSVDGGYGYTF
TRBJ1-6 | TRBV14 | NA | NA | TGTGCCAGCAGCCAACTAGGACAGCTGACCTCCTATAATTCACCCCTCCACTTT | CASSQLGQLTSYNSPLHF
TRBJ1-1 | TRBV14 | TRBD1 | NA | TGTGCCAGCAGCCATGGGACAGTGAAGACTGAAGCTTTCTTT | CASSHGTVKTEAFF
TRBJ1-3 | TRBV3-1/TRBV3-2 | NA | NA | TGTGCCAGCAGCCCTCCACAATCCTCTGGAAACACCATATATTTT | CASSPPQSSGNTIYF
TRBJ1-1 | TRBV10-2 | NA | few | TGCGCCAGCACTAGTGTCCAGGGGAACACTGAAGCTTTCTTT | CASTSVQGNTEAFF
TRBJ2-2 | TRBV12-5 | NA | NA | TGTGCTAGTGGTCTCCGGAACACCGGGGAGCTGTTTTTT | CASGLRNTGELFF
TRBJ1-1 | TRBV29-1 | NA | NA | TGCAGCACCCAGACAGTCATGAACACTGAAGCTTTCTTT | CSTQTVMNTEAFF
TRBJ2-7 | TRBV27 | NA | once | TGTGCCAGCAGTTTCGACAGGACTTCTGACGAGCAGTACTTC | CASSFDRTSDEQYF
TRBJ1-1 | TRBV3-1/TRBV3-2 | NA | NA | TGTGCCAGCAGCCAAGAGAGGGGAGGCACTGAAGCTTTCTTT | CASSQERGGTEAFF